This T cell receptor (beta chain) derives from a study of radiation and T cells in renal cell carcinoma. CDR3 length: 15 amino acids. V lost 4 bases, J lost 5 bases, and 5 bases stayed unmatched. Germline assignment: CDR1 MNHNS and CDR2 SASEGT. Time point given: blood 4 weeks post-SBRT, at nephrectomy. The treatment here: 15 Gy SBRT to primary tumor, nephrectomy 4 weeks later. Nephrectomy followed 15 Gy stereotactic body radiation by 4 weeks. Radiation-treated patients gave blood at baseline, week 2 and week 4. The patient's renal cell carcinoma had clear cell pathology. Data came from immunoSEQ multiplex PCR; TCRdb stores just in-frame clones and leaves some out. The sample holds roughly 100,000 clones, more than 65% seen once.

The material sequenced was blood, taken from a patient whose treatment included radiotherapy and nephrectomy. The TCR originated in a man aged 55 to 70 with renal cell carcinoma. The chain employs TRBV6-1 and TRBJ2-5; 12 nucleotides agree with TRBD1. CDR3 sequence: CASSAGTGGPETQYF. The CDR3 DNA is TGTGCCAGCAGTGCAGGGACAGGGGGCCCGGAGACCCAGTACTTC.